This T cell receptor (beta chain) came from a study of T cell repertoires in cytomegalovirus infection. Study in general: Evidence of both CMV infection and a matching HLA type came from public TCR beta signatures.

TCRdb processed the reads anew with MiXCR; each CDR3 protein has one entry. The sample holds roughly 500,000 distinct CDR3 sequences, 16% seen once. Ten or more counts support this clonotype. Trimming removed 4 bases from V and 7 bases from J, with 13 bases in between. Per germline, CDR1 SGHVT and CDR2 SQSDAQ. CDR3 size: 14 residues. The sequenced sample consisted of CD8+ T cells from PBMCs. This sequence joins TRBV7-4 and TRBJ2-2, with D perhaps TRBD2 (6 bases). The clonotype originates from a human donor in good health (CMV status not recorded). Some clones in this sample may be carry-over from other donors' samples. CDR3 protein: CASSSTEGIGELFF. CDR3 bases: TGTGCCAGCAGCTCTACGGAGGGGATCGGGGAGCTGTTTTTT.